This T cell receptor (beta chain) was found in a study of cytomegalovirus exposure and HLA in healthy donors. Whole-study context: An analysis done earlier identified 95 million to 140 million unique TCR beta sequences from about 179 million T cells.

The PCR employed 60 Vbeta primers together with 13 Jbeta primers. Sequencing was performed with immunoSEQ multiplex PCR; in TCRdb, only in-frame clones are kept and a portion is missing. The data contain some 110,000 clones, around 69% of them singletons. Regarding the study as a whole: The classifier reportedly diagnosed cytomegalovirus status with high specificity and sensitivity. Previous analysis showed most TCR beta V segments were productive about 90% or about 30% of the time.

On this clone itself: The antigen is unknown. The junction departs from germline at one end; a sequencing error may be responsible.

Sequenced: PBMCs. The receptor comes from a man aged 50 or older in good health and CMV-seropositive.

This CDR3 is CASSFDPTNEKLFF. The CDR3 nucleotides read TGCGCCAGCAGCTTCGATCCAACTAATGAAAAGCTGTTTTTT. This rearrangement joins TRBV5-1 to TRBJ1-4; no reliable D call. CDR1 and CDR2 (germline): SGHRS, YFSETQ. The CDR3 contains 14 residues.